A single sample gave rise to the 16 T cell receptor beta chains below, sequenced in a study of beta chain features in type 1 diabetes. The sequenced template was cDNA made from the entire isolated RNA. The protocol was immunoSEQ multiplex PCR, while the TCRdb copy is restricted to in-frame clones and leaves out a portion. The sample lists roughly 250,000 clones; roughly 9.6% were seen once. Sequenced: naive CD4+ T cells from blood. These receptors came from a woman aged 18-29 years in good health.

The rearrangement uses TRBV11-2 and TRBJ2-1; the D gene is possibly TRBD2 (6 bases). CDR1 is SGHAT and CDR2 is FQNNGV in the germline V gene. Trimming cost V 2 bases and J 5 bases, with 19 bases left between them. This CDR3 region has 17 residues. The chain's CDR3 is CASSLRGIAVPNNEQFF. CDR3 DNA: TGTGCCAGCAGCTTAAGAGGTATAGCGGTACCTAACAATGAGCAGTTCTTC.

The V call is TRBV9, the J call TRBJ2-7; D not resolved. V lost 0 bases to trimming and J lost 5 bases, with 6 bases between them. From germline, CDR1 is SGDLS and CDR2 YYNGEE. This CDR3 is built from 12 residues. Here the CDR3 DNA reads TGTGCCAGCAGCGTAGCTCAGGACGAGCAGTACTTC. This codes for CASSVAQDEQYF.

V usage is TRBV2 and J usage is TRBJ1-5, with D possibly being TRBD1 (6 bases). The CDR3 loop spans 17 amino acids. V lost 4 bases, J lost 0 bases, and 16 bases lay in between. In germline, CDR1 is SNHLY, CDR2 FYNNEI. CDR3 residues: CASSGNPGELSNQPQHF. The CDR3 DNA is TGTGCCAGCAGTGGGAACCCAGGGGAACTTAGCAATCAGCCCCAGCATTTT.

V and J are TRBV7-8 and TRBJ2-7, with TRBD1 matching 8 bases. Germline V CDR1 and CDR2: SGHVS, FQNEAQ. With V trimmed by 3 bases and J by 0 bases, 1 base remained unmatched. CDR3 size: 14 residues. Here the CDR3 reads CASSLDRVSYEQYF. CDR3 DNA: TGTGCCAGCAGCTTGGACAGGGTCTCCTACGAGCAGTACTTC. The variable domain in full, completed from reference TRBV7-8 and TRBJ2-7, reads GAGVSQSPRYKVAKRGQDVALRCDPISGHVSLFWYQQALGQGPEFLTYFQNEAQLDKSGLPSDRFFAERPEGSVSTLKIQRTQQEDSAVYLCASSLDRVSYEQYFGPGTRLTVT.

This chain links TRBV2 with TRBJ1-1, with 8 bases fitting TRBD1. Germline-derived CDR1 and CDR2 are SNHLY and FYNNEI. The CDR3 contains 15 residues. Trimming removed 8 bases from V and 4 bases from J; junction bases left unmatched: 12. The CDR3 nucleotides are TGTGCCAGCGGGACAGGCGGCCATAGGGGCACTGAAGCTTTCTTT. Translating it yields CASGTGGHRGTEAFF.

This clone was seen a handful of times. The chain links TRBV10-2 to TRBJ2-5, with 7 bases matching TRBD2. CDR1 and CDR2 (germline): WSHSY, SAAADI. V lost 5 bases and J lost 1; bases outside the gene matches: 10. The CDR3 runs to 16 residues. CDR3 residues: CASSRVTGGVQETQYF. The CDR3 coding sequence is TGCGCCAGCAGTCGCGTTACGGGGGGTGTCCAAGAGACCCAGTACTTC.

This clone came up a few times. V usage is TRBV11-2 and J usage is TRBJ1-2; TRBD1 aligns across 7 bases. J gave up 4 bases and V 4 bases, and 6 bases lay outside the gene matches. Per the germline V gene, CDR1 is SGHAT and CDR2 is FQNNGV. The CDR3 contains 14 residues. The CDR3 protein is CASSSRQGRYGYTF. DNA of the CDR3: TGTGCCAGCAGCTCCAGACAGGGCCGCTATGGCTACACCTTC.

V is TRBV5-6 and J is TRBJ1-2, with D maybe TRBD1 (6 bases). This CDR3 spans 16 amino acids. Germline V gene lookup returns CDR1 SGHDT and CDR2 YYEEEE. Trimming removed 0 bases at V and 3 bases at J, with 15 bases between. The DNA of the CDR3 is TGTGCCAGCAGCTTGGTTCCGGGGGGGCCAGACTATGGCTACACCTTC. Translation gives CASSLVPGGPDYGYTF.

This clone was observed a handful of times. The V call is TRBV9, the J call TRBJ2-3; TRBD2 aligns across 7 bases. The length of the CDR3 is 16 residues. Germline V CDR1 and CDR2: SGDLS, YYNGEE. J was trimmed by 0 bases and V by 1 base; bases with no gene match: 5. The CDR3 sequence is CASSVSSSGSTDTQYF. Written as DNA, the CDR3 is TGTGCCAGCAGCGTAAGTAGTAGCGGGAGCACAGATACGCAGTATTTT.

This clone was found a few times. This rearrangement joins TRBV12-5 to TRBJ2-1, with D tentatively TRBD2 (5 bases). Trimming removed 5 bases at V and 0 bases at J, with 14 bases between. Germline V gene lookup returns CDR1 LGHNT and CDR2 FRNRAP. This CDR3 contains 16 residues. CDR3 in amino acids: CASGPGLPVSYNEQFF. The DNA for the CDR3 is TGTGCTAGTGGTCCAGGACTCCCGGTCTCCTACAATGAGCAGTTCTTC.

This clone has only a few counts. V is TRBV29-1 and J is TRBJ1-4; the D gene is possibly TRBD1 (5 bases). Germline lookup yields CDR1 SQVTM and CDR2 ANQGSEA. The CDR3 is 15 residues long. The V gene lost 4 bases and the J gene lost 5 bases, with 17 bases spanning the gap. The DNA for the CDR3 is TGCAGCGTTGCGGGGGGAGGGGCCCCCAATGAAAAACTGTTTTTT. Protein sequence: CSVAGGGAPNEKLFF. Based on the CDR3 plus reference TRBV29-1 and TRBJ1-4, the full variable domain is SAVISQKPSRDICQRGTSLTIQCQVDSQVTMMFWYRQQPGQSLTLIATANQGSEATYESGFVIDKFPISRPNLTFSTLTVSNMSPEDSSIYLCSVAGGGAPNEKLFFGSGTQLSVL.

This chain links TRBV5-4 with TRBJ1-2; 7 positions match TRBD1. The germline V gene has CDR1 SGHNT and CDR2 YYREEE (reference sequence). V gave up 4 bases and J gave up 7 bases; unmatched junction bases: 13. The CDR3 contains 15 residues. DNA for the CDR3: TGTGCCAGCAGCACGAGTGAGGGGGCGAGGAGTGGCTACACCTTC. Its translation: CASSTSEGARSGYTF.

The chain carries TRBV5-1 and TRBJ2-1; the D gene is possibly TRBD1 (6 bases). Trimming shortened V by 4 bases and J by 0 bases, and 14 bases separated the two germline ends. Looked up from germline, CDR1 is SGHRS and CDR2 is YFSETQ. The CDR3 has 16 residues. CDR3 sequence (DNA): TGCGCCAGCAGCCCAACAGGGCGAAGCTCCTACAATGAGCAGTTCTTC. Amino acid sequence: CASSPTGRSSYNEQFF.

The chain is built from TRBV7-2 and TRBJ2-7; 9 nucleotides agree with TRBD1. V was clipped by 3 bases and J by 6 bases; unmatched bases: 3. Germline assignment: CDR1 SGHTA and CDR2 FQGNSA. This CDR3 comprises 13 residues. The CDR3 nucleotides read TGTGCCAGCAGCTTTGGGACAGGGAGCGAGCAGTACTTC. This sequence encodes CASSFGTGSEQYF.

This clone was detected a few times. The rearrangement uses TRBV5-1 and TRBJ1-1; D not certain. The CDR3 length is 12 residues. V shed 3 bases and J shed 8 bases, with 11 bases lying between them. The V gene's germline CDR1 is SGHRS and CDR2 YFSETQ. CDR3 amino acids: CASSSQREEAFF. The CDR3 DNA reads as TGCGCCAGCAGCTCCCAAAGGGAGGAAGCTTTCTTT.

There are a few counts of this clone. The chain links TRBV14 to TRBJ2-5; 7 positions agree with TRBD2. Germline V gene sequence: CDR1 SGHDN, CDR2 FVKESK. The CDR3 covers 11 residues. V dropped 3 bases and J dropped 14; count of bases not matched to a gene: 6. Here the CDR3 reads CASSHGLGRYF. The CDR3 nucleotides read TGTGCCAGCAGCCATGGACTAGGGCGTTACTTC.